These T cell receptor beta chains were read from a single sample in a study of neurological immune-mediated disorders. TCRdb reprocessed the 5' RACE reads via MiXCR and lists one record per CDR3 protein. The data hold tens of thousands of distinct CDR3 sequences, with under 4.5% observed a single time. Material: PBMCs. Source of these receptors: a woman in her forties or fifties with multiple sclerosis. Each CDR3 is given with its conserved first and last residue. The D gene is left open where the match is weak. Clone size appears in some rows only: once, few, many, or a class for an expanded clone.

>TRBV4-3|TRBJ1-4|.|many
TGCGCCAGCAGCCAAGAGGCCAGGTTAAATGAAAAACTGTTTTTT
CASSQEARLNEKLFF
>TRBV10-1|TRBJ2-2|.|few
TGCGCCAGCAGTCCTACAAGGAGGACCGGGGAGCTGTTTTTT
CASSPTRRTGELFF
>TRBV9|TRBJ2-5|TRBD2|many
TGTGCCAGCAGCCTCCTTCATAGCGGGGGCGTAGAGACCCAGTACTTC
CASSLLHSGGVETQYF
>TRBV2|TRBJ2-1|.|many
TGTGCCATCTACATAAACAATGAGCAGTTCTTC
CAIYINNEQFF
>TRBV28|TRBJ1-2|TRBD1|many
TGTGCCAGCAGTCCCCGGGGACAGGGGGGTGTGGATGGCTACACCTTC
CASSPRGQGGVDGYTF
>TRBV9|TRBJ1-2|.|many
TGTGCCAGCAGCCGCCGTTACAGGGAGTTCAGCTATGGCTACACCTTC
CASSRRYREFSYGYTF
>TRBV7-2|TRBJ2-5|.|many
TGTGCCAGCAGCTTTCCGGGACCTCAATCCGGGACCCAGTACTTC
CASSFPGPQSGTQYF
>TRBV5-1|TRBJ2-7|TRBD1|many
TGCGCCAGCGGGACAGGGGGCGCAGGCTACGAGCAGTACTTC
CASGTGGAGYEQYF
>TRBV5-1|TRBJ2-1|TRBD1|many
TGCGCCAGCAGCCTGGGGACAGGGGGGGGAGGTGAGCAGTTCTTC
CASSLGTGGGGEQFF
>TRBV4-1|TRBJ1-3|.|many
TGCGCCAGCAGCCAAGTGCACCCAAACACCATATATTTT
CASSQVHPNTIYF
>TRBV5-1|TRBJ2-1|.|many
TGCGCCAGCATGAGCTACAATGAGCAGTTCTTC
CASMSYNEQFF
>TRBV5-1|TRBJ2-5|.|many
TGCGCCAGCAGCTCGGGACACCTCCAAGAGACCCAGTACTTC
CASSSGHLQETQYF
>TRBV6-5|TRBJ2-5|.|many
TGTGCCAGCAGTTATGAGAGGAGACAAGAGACCCAGTACTTC
CASSYERRQETQYF
>TRBV7-2|TRBJ2-1|.|many
TGTGCCAGCAGCTTAGTTGGGGAGTACACTGAGCAGTTCTTC
CASSLVGEYTEQFF
>TRBV7-7|TRBJ2-6|.|many
TGTGCTAGCCGGGACTCTGGGGCCAACGTCCTGACTTTC
CASRDSGANVLTF
>TRBV6-5|TRBJ2-2|.|many
TGTGCCAGCAATTCTGTTTTGGGCACCGGGGAGCTGTTTTTT
CASNSVLGTGELFF
>TRBV5-1|TRBJ2-7|.|many
TGCGCCAGCAGCTTTAGGGGGTTGAACTACGAGCAGTACTTC
CASSFRGLNYEQYF
>TRBV7-2|TRBJ1-1|TRBD1|many
TGTGCCAGCAGCTCTCGGGACAGCCTAGTAGCTTTCTTT
CASSSRDSLVAFF
>TRBV6-2/TRBV6-3|TRBJ1-5|.|many
TGTGCCAGCAGTTACTCGCTGTTAAGTGGTATTCAGCCCCAGCATTTT
CASSYSLLSGIQPQHF
>TRBV7-2|TRBJ1-6|.|many
TGTGCCAGCAGCTTAGTTGGCCAGAATAATTCACCCCTCCACTTT
CASSLVGQNNSPLHF
>TRBV7-2|TRBJ1-3|.|.
TGTGCCAGCAGCAGAAGCGGGGGGCGAGCGTCTGGAAACACCATATATTTT
CASSRSGGRASGNTIYF
>TRBV7-2|TRBJ1-5|.|many
TGTGCCAGCAGCTATGTTAGCAATCAGCCCCAGCATTTT
CASSYVSNQPQHF
>TRBV9|TRBJ1-2|.|many
TGTGCCAGCAGCCCCCAGGGCGCCAGTTTTGGCTACACCTTC
CASSPQGASFGYTF
>TRBV12-3/TRBV12-4|TRBJ2-3|TRBD1|many
TGTGCCAGCAGCCCGACCGGACAGGGGTATGGGGATACGCAGTATTTT
CASSPTGQGYGDTQYF
>TRBV5-4|TRBJ2-7|TRBD1|many
TGTGCCAGCAGCCATGGGACAGGGGGCTTGTACGAGCAGTACTTC
CASSHGTGGLYEQYF
>TRBV20-1|TRBJ1-4|.|many
TGCAGTGCTAGGGGACTGGGGAGTGAAAAACTGTTTTTT
CSARGLGSEKLFF
>TRBV6-5|TRBJ2-1|TRBD2|many
TGTGCCAGCAGTTACTCGAGCCTAGCGGGAATCAACAATGAGCAGTTCTTC
CASSYSSLAGINNEQFF
>TRBV12-3/TRBV12-4|TRBJ2-1|.|many
TGTGCCAGCAGTTTAGCTACAGGGTTCAATGAGCAGTTCTTC
CASSLATGFNEQFF
>TRBV7-6|TRBJ2-1|.|many
TGTGCCAGCAGCTTGGGGTGGGGGGAATCGAGTTCTGAGCAGTTCTTC
CASSLGWGESSSEQFF
>TRBV12-3/TRBV12-4|TRBJ2-4|.|many
TGTGCCAGCAGTTTCAGGGGGGGGAACATTCAGTACTTC
CASSFRGGNIQYF
>TRBV20-1|TRBJ2-3|TRBD2|many
TGCAGTGTCGAGGGGTCTAGCGGGGGGGTTACAGATACGCAGTATTTT
CSVEGSSGGVTDTQYF